This T cell receptor beta chain derives from a study of cytomegalovirus exposure and HLA in healthy donors. Overall study: The same platform was used for the 120 validation repertoires and the approximately 670 first-cohort repertoires, a later analysis reported.

Assay: immunoSEQ multiplex PCR; the TCRdb copy retains only in-frame clones and omits some. Counted here are 100,000 to 150,000 clones, around 85% occurring once; the ten biggest clones make up 4.4%. About this clone itself: Its matching antigen is unknown.

The CDR3 extends over 15 amino acids. Germline V gives CDR1 SGHAT, CDR2 FQNNGV. V dropped 2 bases and J dropped 4 bases, with 13 bases sitting between them. Findings and caveats of the study: The authors enumerated roughly 160 TCR beta chains as linked to cytomegalovirus.

The sequence derives from a man aged 18 to 29 in good health and CMV-seropositive. The genes are TRBV11-2 and TRBJ2-3, with D perhaps matching TRBD1 (5 bases). The sample comprised PBMCs. The DNA of the CDR3 is TGTGCCAGCAGCTTAAAGTTCTGGGGCGCAGATACGCAGTATTTT. Encoded protein: CASSLKFWGADTQYF.